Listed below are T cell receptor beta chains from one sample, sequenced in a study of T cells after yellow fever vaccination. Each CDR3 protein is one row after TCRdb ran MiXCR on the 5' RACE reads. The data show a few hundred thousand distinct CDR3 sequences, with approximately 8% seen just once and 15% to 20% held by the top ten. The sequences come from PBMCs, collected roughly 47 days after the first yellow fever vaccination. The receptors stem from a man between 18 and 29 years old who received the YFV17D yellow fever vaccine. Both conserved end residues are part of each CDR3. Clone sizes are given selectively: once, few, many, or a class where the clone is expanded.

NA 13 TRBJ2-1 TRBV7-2 CASSLRRYNEQFF
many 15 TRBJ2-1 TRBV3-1 CASSQGGSPRRGQFF
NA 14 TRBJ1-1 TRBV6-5 CASSYLGGNTEAFF
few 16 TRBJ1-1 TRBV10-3 CAISESGSRMNTEAFF
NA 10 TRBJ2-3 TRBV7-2 CASGLFLQYF
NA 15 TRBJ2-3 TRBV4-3 CASSQGGQRPDTQYF
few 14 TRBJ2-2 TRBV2 CASSVREYTGELFF
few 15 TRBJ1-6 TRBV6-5 CASSYSPGQYSPLHF
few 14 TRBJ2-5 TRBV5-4 CASSLAGLRETQYF
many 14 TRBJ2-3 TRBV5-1 CASSSGTATDTQYF
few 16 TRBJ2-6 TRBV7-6 CASSKQGAGGANVLTF
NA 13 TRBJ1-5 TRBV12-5 CASSGQTNQPQHF
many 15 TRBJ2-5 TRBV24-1 CATSDFRGVQETQYF
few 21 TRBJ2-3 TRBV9 CASSVSPHWTTLAGGGDTQYF
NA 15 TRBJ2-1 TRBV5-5 CASSLGTSLYNEQFF
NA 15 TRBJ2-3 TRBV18 CASSPPGHPSDTQYF
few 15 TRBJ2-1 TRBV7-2 CASSSRGGVYNEQFF
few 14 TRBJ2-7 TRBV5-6 CASSLEGRAYEQYF
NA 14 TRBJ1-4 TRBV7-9 CASSPSRPGVELFF
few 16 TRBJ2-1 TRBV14 CASSRTQGAVWNEQFF
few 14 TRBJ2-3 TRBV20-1 CSAVAGAPGGTQYF
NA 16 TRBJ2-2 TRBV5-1 CASSPADRGRTGELFF
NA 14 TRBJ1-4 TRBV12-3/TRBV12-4 CATGKGGMGEKLFF
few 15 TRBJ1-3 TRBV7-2 CASSDYTAYGNTIYF
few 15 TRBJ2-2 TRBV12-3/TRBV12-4 CASSWLAGVGGELFF
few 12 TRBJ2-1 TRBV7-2 CASSLIGNEQFF
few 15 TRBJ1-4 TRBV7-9 CASSFVRDTNEKLFF
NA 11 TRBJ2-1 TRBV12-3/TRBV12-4 CAAQLYNEQFF
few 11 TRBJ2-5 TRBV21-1 CARTGGGTQYF
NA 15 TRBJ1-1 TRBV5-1 CASGRGGDRSTEAFF
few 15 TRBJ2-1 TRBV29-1 CSVDLGQGSYNEQFF
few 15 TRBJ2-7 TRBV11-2 CASSLRGGGYYEQYF
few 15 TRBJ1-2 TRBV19 CASSIDPGTAPGYTF
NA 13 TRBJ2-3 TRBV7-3 CATGEGSTDTQYF
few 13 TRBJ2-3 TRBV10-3 CAIAEVLENTQYF
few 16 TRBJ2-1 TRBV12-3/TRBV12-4 CASSGHRDRVYNEQFF
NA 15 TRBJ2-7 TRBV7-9 CASSLVGQGPYEQYF
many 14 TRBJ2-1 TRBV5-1 CASSLTGGSNEQFF
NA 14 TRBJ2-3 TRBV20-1 CSAMTPGTTDTQYF
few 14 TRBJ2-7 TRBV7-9 CASSLVQTSAEQYF
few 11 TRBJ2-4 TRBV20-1 CSVRTKNIQYF
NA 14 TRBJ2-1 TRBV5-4 CASSSGLVGDEQFF
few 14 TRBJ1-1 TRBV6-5 CASSYGGGSTEAFF
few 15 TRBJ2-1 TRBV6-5 CASSHWAGADNEQFF
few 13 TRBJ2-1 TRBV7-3 CASSQGAPNEQFF
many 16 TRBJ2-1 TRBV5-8 CASSLGLAGGPGEQFF
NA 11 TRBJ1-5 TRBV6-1 CASSAYQPQHF
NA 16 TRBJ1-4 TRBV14 CASSHYRGSNNEKLFF
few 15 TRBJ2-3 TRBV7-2 CASSLEGHVRGTQYF
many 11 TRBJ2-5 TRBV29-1 CSVRYQETQYF
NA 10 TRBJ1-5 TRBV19 CASRVQPQHF
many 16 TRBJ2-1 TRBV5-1 CASSSGTFSSYNEQFF
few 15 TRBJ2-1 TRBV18 CASSPPRGAGNEQFF
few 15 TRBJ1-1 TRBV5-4 CASSLAEGFYTEAFF
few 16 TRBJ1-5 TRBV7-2 CASSQGQGGTNQPQHF
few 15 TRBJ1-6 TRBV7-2 CASSFRTGYNSPLHF
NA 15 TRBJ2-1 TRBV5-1 CASSLLWMGNNEQFF
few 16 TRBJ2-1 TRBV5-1 CASSSQGGLPGNEQFF
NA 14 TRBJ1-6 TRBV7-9 CASSLAGVRSPLHF
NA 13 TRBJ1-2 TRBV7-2 CASSFSRGNGYTF